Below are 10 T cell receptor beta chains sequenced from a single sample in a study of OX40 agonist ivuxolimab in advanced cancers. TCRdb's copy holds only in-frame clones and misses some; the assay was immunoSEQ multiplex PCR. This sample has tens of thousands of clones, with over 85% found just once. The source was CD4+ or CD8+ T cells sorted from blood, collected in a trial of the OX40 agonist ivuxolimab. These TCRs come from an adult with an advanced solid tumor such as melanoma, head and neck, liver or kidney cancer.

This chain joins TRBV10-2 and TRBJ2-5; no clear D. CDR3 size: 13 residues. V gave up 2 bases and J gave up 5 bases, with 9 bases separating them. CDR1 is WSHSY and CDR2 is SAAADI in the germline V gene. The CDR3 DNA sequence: TGCGCCAGCAGTGAGCCTGGGGTTGAGACCCAGTACTTC. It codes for CASSEPGVETQYF.

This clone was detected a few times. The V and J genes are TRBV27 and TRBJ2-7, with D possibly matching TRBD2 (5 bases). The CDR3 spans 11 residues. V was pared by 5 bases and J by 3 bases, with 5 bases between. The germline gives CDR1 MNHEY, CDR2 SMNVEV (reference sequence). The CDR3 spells CASSAGYEQYF. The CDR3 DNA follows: TGTGCCAGCAGTGCGGGCTACGAGCAGTACTTC.

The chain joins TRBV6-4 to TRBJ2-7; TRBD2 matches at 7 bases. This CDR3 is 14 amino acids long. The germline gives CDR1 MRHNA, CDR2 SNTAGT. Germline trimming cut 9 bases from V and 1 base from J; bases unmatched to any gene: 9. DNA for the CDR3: TGTGCCAGTACGGCGGGGGAGCTGTCCTACGAGCAGTACTTC. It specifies CASTAGELSYEQYF.

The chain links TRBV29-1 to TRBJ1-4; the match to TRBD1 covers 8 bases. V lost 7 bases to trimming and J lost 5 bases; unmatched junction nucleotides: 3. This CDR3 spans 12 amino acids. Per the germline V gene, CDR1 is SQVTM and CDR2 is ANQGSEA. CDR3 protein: CSGRTGNEKLFF. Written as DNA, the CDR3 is TGCAGCGGAAGGACAGGGAATGAAAAACTGTTTTTT.

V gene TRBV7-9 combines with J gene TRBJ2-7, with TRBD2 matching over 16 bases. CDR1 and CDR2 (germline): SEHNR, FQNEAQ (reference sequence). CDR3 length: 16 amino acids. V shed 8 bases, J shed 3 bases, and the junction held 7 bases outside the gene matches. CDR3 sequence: CASGTSGGVDIYEQYF. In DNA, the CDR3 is TGTGCCAGCGGGACTAGCGGGGGGGTAGACATCTACGAGCAGTACTTC.

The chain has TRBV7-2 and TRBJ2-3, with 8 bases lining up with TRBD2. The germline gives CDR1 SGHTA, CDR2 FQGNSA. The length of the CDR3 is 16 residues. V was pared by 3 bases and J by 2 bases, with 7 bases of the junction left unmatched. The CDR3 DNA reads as TGTGCCAGCAGCTTGGGAGCGGGGGTGTTCACAGATACGCAGTATTTT. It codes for CASSLGAGVFTDTQYF.

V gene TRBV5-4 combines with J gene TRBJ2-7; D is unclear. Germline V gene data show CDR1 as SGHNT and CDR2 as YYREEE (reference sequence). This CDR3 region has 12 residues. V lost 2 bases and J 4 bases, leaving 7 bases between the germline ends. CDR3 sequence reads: CASSFTEYEQYF. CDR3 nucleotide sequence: TGTGCCAGCAGCTTCACTGAGTACGAGCAGTACTTC.

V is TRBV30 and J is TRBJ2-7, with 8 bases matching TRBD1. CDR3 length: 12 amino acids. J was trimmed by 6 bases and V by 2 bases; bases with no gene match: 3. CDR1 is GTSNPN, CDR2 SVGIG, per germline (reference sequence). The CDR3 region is CAWSRTGREQYF. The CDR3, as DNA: TGTGCCTGGAGTCGGACAGGGCGCGAGCAGTACTTC.

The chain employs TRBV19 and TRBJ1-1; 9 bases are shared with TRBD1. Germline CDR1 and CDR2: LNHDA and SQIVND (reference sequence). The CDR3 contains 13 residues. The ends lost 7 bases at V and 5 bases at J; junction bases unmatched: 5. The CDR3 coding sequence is TGTGCCAGTACTGGGACAGGGCGGACTGAAGCTTTCTTT. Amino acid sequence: CASTGTGRTEAFF.

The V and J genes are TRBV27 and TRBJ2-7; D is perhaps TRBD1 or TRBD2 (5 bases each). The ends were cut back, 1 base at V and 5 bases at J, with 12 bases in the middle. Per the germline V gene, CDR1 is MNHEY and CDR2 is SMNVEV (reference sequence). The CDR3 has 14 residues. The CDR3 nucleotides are TGTGCCAGCAGTTTATTAGGCAGGGAGAACGAGCAGTACTTC. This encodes CASSLLGRENEQYF.